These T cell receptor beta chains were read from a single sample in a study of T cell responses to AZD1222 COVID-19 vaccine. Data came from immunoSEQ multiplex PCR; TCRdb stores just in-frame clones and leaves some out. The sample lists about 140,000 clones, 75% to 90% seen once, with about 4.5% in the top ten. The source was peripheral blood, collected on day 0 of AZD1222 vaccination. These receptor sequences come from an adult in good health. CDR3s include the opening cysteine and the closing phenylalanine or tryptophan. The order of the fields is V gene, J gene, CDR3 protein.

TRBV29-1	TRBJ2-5	CSVSHLSGGVRETQYF
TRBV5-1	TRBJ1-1	CASSPDMNTEAFF
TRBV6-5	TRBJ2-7	CASRAGTGVSYEQYF
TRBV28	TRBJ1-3	CASMDRVDDTIYF
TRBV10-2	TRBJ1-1	CASSEWSNTEAFF
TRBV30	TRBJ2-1	CALNLGILGVEQFF
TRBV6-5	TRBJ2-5	CASSSTANQETQYF
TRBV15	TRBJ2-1	CATSRLETNEQFF
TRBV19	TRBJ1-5	CASSKAGNQPQHF
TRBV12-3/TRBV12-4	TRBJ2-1	CASNKQEYNEQFF
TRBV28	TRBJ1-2	CASSRTAYGYTF
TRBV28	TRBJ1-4	CASSRGGGTNEKLFF
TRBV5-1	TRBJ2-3	CASSPQGLLTDTQYF
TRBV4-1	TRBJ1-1	CASSQKDFWEEETEAFF
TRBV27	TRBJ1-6	CASSLVRNSPLHF
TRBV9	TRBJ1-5	CASSVGLGSNQPQHF
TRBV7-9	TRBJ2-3	CASSLSVTDTQYF
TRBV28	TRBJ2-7	CASSLTGTGQYYEQYF
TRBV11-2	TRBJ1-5	CASSLGGGNQPQHF
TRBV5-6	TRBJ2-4	CASSAGLAENIQYF
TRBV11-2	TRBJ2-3	CASSGDILTDTQYF
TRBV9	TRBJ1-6	CASSVDPRTDYNSPLHF
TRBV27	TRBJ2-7	CASHSGGRYEQYF
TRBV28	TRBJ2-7	CASSFSVATYEQYF
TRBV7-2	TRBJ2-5	CASSLSGGQETQYF
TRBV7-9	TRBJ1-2	CASSVIWRSYGYTF
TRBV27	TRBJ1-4	CATQGRGTHNEKLFF
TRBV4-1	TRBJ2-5	CASSHHISLTASGGIKTQYF
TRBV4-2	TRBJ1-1	CASSQPPGNTEAFF
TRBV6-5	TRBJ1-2	CASSYWPDRGNGYTF
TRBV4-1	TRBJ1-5	CASSQDLEGQPQHF
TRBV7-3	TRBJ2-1	CASSLLAGNEQFF
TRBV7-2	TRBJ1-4	CASSSRRGNNEKLFF
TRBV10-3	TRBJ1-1	CAISGRASNTEAFF
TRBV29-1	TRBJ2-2	CSVELVAGELFF
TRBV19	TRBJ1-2	CASSMPGRGANYGYTF
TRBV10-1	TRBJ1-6	CASSEGFGNGLTALHF
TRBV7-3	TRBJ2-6	CASSSLGPYPGANVLTF
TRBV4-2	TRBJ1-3	CASSHLNRDGNTIYF
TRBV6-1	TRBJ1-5	CASSGTPGGYNQPQHF
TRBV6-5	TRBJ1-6	CASNRPGSPLHF
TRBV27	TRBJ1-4	CASSPRWTANEKLFF
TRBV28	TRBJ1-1	CASSDTGNTEAFF
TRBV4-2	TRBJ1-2	CASSQEGDYGYTF
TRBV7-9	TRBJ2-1	CASSQQAMDEQFF
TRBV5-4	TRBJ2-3	CASWTGGTDTQYF
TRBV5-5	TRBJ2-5	CASSLSRGGYQETQYF
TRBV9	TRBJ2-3	CASSVSEQASWRARADTQYF
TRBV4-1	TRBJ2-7	CASSPSRDSGPYEQYF
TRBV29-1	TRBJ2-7	CSVADVNEQYF
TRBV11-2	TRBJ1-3	CASSLGNTIYF
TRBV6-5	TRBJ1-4	CASSSRRAEKLFF